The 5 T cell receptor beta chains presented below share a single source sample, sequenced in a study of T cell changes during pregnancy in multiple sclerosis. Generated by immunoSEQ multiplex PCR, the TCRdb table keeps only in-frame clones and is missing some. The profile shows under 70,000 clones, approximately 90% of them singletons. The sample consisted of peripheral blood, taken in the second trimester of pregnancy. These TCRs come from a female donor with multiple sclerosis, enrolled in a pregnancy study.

CDR3 loop: CASSRLGQGSGEQFF. CDR3 nucleotide sequence: TGTGCCAGCAGCCGGTTGGGACAGGGAAGTGGTGAGCAGTTCTTC. This rearrangement joins TRBV7-3 to TRBJ2-1; the match to TRBD1 covers 9 bases. CDR1 is SGHTA, CDR2 FQGTGA, per germline. V trimming: 5 bases; J trimming: 9 bases; junction bases outside the gene matches: 11. There are 15 residues in the CDR3.

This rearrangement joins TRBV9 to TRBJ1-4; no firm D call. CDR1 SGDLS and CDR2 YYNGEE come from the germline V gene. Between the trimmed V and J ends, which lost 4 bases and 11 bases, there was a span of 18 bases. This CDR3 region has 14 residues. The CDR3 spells CASSPRTRREKLFF. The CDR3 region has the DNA TGTGCCAGCAGCCCGCGGACTCGTCGTGAGAAACTGTTTTTT.

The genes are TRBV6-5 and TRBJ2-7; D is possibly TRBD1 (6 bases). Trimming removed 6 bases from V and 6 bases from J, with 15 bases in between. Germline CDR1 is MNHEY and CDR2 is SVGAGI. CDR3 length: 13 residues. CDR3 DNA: TGTGCCAGCAGCTCTACAGGGCCTGGCGAGCAGTACTTC. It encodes CASSSTGPGEQYF.

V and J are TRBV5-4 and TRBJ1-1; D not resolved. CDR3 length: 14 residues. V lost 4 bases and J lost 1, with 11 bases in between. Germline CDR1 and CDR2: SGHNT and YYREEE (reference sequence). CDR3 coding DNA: TGTGCCAGCAGCCCTGGCGGTCAGAACACTGAAGCTTTCTTT. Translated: CASSPGGQNTEAFF. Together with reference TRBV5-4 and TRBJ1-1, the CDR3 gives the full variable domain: ETGVTQSPTHLIKTRGQQVTLRCSSQSGHNTVSWYQQALGQGPQFIFQYYREEENGRGNFPPRFSGLQFPNYSSELNVNALELDDSALYLCASSPGGQNTEAFFGQGTRLTVV.

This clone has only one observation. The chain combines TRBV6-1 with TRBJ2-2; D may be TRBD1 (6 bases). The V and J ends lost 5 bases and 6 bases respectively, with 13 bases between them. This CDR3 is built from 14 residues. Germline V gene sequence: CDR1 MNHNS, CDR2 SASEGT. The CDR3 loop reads CASSIQGSAGELFF. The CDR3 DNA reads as TGTGCCAGCAGTATTCAGGGGAGCGCCGGGGAGCTGTTTTTT.